Listed here are 32 T cell receptor beta chains from one sample, sequenced in a study of blood T cells in healthy people across ages. With a J-beta primer mix and a sample-barcoded 5' primer, a second PCR ran about 7 to 11 cycles. TCRdb reprocessed the 5' RACE reads via MiXCR and lists one record per CDR3 protein. The data show roughly 730,000 distinct CDR3 sequences, roughly 56% seen once. The sample comprised blood. The receptors here all came from a man aged 40-50 years in good health.

The chain couples TRBV4-3 to TRBJ2-5; 8 bases fit TRBD1. Germline-derived CDR1 and CDR2 are LGHNA and YSLEER. The CDR3 covers 14 residues. The V segment lost 5 bases and the J segment 11 bases; nucleotides outside the gene matches: 13. The CDR3 spells CASSVSDRENEQYF. In DNA, the CDR3 is TGCGCCAGCAGCGTATCGGACAGGGAAAATGAGCAGTACTTC.

The gene calls are TRBV7-2 and TRBJ2-5; 7 nucleotides line up with TRBD2. Germline V gives CDR1 SGHTA, CDR2 FQGNSA. The CDR3 is 13 amino acids. V dropped 4 bases and J dropped 11; count of bases not matched to a gene: 10. CDR3 amino acids: CASSYTSRGEQYF. CDR3 nucleotides: TGTGCCAGCAGCTACACTAGCCGGGGGGAGCAGTACTTC.

This clonotype was counted between two and nine times. This chain joins TRBV25-1 and TRBJ2-5, with D possibly called TRBD1 or TRBD2 (5 bases each). The J call may not be correct, given that the DNA end is closer to TRBJ2-7. In germline, CDR1 is MGHDK, CDR2 SYGVNS. This CDR3 has 11 amino acids. The DNA of the CDR3 is TGTGCCAGCAGTGGAGGGGCCGAGCAGTACTTC. Its protein is CASSGGAEQYF.

The genes are TRBV7-2 and TRBJ2-3, with D possibly matching TRBD2 (6 bases). Germline V gene lookup returns CDR1 SGHTA and CDR2 FQGNSA. CDR3 length: 17 amino acids. Trimming removed 1 base at V and 0 bases at J, with 14 bases between. CDR3 residues: CASSLGGTSHSTDTQYF. DNA of the CDR3: TGTGCCAGCAGCTTAGGAGGGACTTCCCATAGCACAGATACGCAGTATTTT. Full variable domain (missing parts from reference TRBV7-2 and TRBJ2-3): GAGVSQSPSNKVTEKGKDVELRCDPISGHTALYWYRQSLGQGLEFLIYFQGNSAPDKSGLPSDRFSAERTGGSVSTLTIQRTQQEDSAVYLCASSLGGTSHSTDTQYFGPGTRLTVL.

J is TRBJ1-1 and V is TRBV12-3 or TRBV12-4; D remains unclear. The CDR3 has 14 amino acids. V lost 3 bases to trimming and J lost 11 bases, with 19 bases between them. CDR3: CASSFPGEYLRAFF. As DNA, the CDR3 is TGTGCCAGCAGTTTCCCCGGGGAATATTTACGGGCTTTCTTT.

This clonotype was seen more than once but under ten times. V usage is TRBV15 and J usage is TRBJ2-5; D is perhaps TRBD1 or TRBD2 (6 bases each). The J call is uncertain, as TRBJ2-7 better fits the DNA end. Germline CDR1 reads LNHNV; CDR2 reads YYDKDF (reference sequence). This CDR3 spans 14 amino acids. Here the CDR3 reads CATSGMRGAYEQYF. The CDR3 coding sequence is TGTGCCACCAGCGGCATGAGGGGGGCCTACGAGCAGTACTTC.

V and J are TRBV7-2 and TRBJ2-5; TRBD2 might be the D (6 bases). Per germline, CDR1 SGHTA and CDR2 FQGNSA. This CDR3 region has 16 residues. Trimming cost V 5 bases and J 0 bases, with 16 bases left between them. CDR3 residues: CASSPGVWGYQETQYF. CDR3 DNA: TGTGCCAGCAGCCCGGGAGTTTGGGGGTACCAAGAGACCCAGTACTTC.

The chain uses TRBV6-1 and TRBJ1-5; no reliable D call. V was shortened by 10 bases and J by 6 bases, with 16 bases between the two germline ends. In germline, CDR1 is MNHNS, CDR2 SASEGT. CDR3 length equals 13 residues. Written as DNA, the CDR3 is TGTGCCACCCGAGGAGTTGTGGGTCAGCCCCAGCATTTT. The encoded protein is CATRGVVGQPQHF.

The CDR3 DNA reads TGTGCCAGCAGTAACAGGGGCGACTATGGCTACACCTTC. Translation: CASSNRGDYGYTF. The chain recombines TRBV6-5 with TRBJ1-2; 7 bases fit TRBD1. The germline gives CDR1 MNHEY, CDR2 SVGAGI. V trimming: 5 bases; J trimming: 3 bases; junction bases outside the gene matches: 3. The CDR3 length is 13 residues.

This clonotype has a handful of counts. This rearrangement joins TRBV7-2 to TRBJ1-4, with TRBD1 identical over 8 bases. Trimming at V came to 3 bases and at J to 4 bases, leaving 1 base not matched to a gene. Germline V gene sequence: CDR1 SGHTA, CDR2 FQGNSA. CDR3 length equals 14 residues. The CDR3 protein is CASSLGQVNEKLFF. The CDR3 DNA reads as TGTGCCAGCAGCTTGGGACAGGTTAATGAAAAACTGTTTTTT.

This clonotype was detected once. This chain uses TRBV9 with TRBJ2-3; 13 positions match TRBD2. In germline, CDR1 is SGDLS, CDR2 YYNGEE. Losses at the gene ends were 3 bases for V and 4 bases for J; bases not matched to a gene: 5. The CDR3 totals 16 residues. CDR3 residues: CASSGIGTSGADTQYF. Written as DNA, the CDR3 is TGTGCCAGCAGCGGTATCGGGACTAGCGGGGCAGATACGCAGTATTTT.

J is TRBJ2-1 and V is TRBV4-2; D gene ambiguous. From germline, CDR1 is LGHNA and CDR2 YNFKEQ. This CDR3 spans 14 amino acids. V was cut by 0 bases and J by 6 bases, with 9 bases left in between. The CDR3 protein is CASSQDEMVNEQFF. CDR3 DNA sequence: TGTGCCAGCAGCCAAGATGAGATGGTCAATGAGCAGTTCTTC.

This clonotype was observed a few times. The rearrangement links TRBV29-1 to TRBJ1-4; tentatively, D is TRBD1 (5 bases). The germline V and J ends were trimmed by 4 bases and 7 bases, with 13 bases remaining between them. This CDR3 is 13 amino acids long. The V gene's germline CDR1 is SQVTM and CDR2 ANQGSEA. CDR3 loop: CSVADRGGEKLFF. CDR3 in DNA: TGCAGCGTTGCAGACAGAGGTGGTGAAAAACTGTTTTTT. The complete variable domain, with remaining parts taken from reference TRBV29-1 and TRBJ1-4, reads SAVISQKPSRDICQRGTSLTIQCQVDSQVTMMFWYRQQPGQSLTLIATANQGSEATYESGFVIDKFPISRPNLTFSTLTVSNMSPEDSSIYLCSVADRGGEKLFFGSGTQLSVL.

The table lists this clonotype with a few counts. The rearrangement uses TRBV29-1 and TRBJ2-6, with unresolved D. Germline values: CDR1 SQVTM, CDR2 ANQGSEA. V lost 4 bases and J lost 0, with 7 bases in between. The CDR3 has 14 residues. The chain's CDR3 is CSVGKASGANVLTF. In DNA, the CDR3 is TGCAGCGTTGGAAAAGCCTCTGGGGCCAACGTCCTGACTTTC.

This chain joins TRBV7-3 and TRBJ2-1; weak D call: TRBD1 (5 bases). With 2 bases removed from V and 6 bases from J, the gap between germline ends came to 14 bases. Germline-derived CDR1 and CDR2 are SGHTA and FQGTGA. The CDR3 length is 15 residues. CDR3 DNA sequence: TGTGCCAGCAGCTTATCGCCAGGGCTCGGCAATGAGCAGTTCTTC. It codes for CASSLSPGLGNEQFF.

The chain combines TRBV5-4 with TRBJ2-5; D possibly corresponds to TRBD1 (5 bases). This CDR3 has 15 amino acids. Germline assignment: CDR1 SGHNT and CDR2 YYREEE (reference sequence). V was pared by 4 bases and J by 2 bases, with 15 bases between. CDR3 sequence: CASSPLGVRQETQYF. CDR3 coding DNA: TGTGCCAGCAGCCCCTTAGGGGTTCGACAAGAGACCCAGTACTTC.

In its sample, this clonotype was seen a few times. The rearrangement links TRBV28 to TRBJ2-7, with D maybe TRBD2 (5 bases). Germline-derived CDR1 and CDR2 are MDHEN and SYDVKM. The CDR3 runs 15 residues. Trimming took off 6 bases at V and 2 bases at J, with 17 bases between the two ends. CDR3 region: CASSPPRGIAYEQYF. DNA for the CDR3: TGTGCCAGCAGCCCCCCCCGAGGGATCGCCTACGAGCAGTACTTC.

The chain recombines TRBV5-6 with TRBJ1-2, with D unclear. The CDR3 covers 16 residues. Trimming removed 3 bases at V and 2 bases at J, with 17 bases between. Germline values: CDR1 SGHDT, CDR2 YYEEEE. DNA of the CDR3: TGTGCCAGCAGCTCAAGCCGGGAGTTTAGGAACTATGGCTACACCTTC. Translation: CASSSSREFRNYGYTF.

The gene calls are TRBV7-2 and TRBJ2-7; D might be TRBD2 (5 bases). Per germline, CDR1 SGHTA and CDR2 FQGNSA. The CDR3 contains 15 residues. The V and J ends lost 1 base and 7 bases respectively, with 17 bases between them. The CDR3 nucleotides are TGTGCCAGCAGCTTAGAAGGGCGAGGGTACAATGAGCAGTACTTC. Protein product: CASSLEGRGYNEQYF.

The rearrangement links TRBV6-2 or TRBV6-3 to TRBJ2-5, with unresolved D. The J call may be faulty, since TRBJ2-7 better matches the DNA end. Per germline, CDR1 MNHEY and CDR2 SVGEGT. The CDR3 is 13 amino acids. This CDR3 reads CASSYASTYEQYF. CDR3 bases: TGTGCCAGCAGTTACGCCAGCACCTACGAGCAGTACTTC.

This clonotype occurred a few times. The J gene is TRBJ1-5, the V gene TRBV4-3, with 8 bases lining up with TRBD1. V lost 4 bases and J lost 4; bases outside the gene matches: 6. There are 15 residues in the CDR3. Germline-derived CDR1 and CDR2 are LGHNA and YSLEER. The CDR3 sequence is CASSRDTGGNQPQHF. CDR3 DNA: TGCGCCAGCAGCCGAGATACAGGGGGGAATCAGCCCCAGCATTTT.

As to this clonotype: Possible read error: a much larger clone is one base away. The chain carries TRBV20-1 and TRBJ2-3, with 9 bases fitting TRBD2. Germline V gene lookup returns CDR1 DFQATT and CDR2 SNEGSKA (reference sequence). The length of the CDR3 is 16 residues. In DNA form, the CDR3 reads TGCAGTGCTAGAGCGAAGGTAGCGGGAGCGGCAGATACGCGGTATTTT. This sequence encodes CSARAKVAGAADTRYF.

This clonotype was observed a handful of times. The chain recombines TRBV3-1 with TRBJ2-5, with TRBD2 matching 7 bases. The CDR3 runs 15 residues. CDR1 and CDR2 (germline): LGHDT, YNNKEL (reference sequence). Losses at the gene ends were 4 bases for V and 2 bases for J; bases not matched to a gene: 7. The CDR3 DNA sequence: TGTGCCAGCAGCCGCGGGGGAGGGGAGCAAGAGACCCAGTACTTC. Its translation: CASSRGGGEQETQYF.

The chain is built from TRBV20-1 and TRBJ2-3; D is possibly TRBD1 (5 bases). The germline V gene has CDR1 DFQATT and CDR2 SNEGSKA (reference sequence). The CDR3 is 14 residues long. Trimming removed 4 bases at V and 2 bases at J, with 13 bases between. CDR3 amino acids: CSAKRPGPTDTQYF. The CDR3 DNA is TGCAGTGCTAAGAGGCCAGGGCCCACAGATACGCAGTATTTT.

This chain uses TRBV27 with TRBJ2-4; a possible D gene is TRBD1 (7 bases). This CDR3 is 14 amino acids long. Germline V gene sequence: CDR1 MNHEY, CDR2 SMNVEV (reference sequence). V lost 3 bases, J lost 9 bases, and 15 bases lay in between. Written as DNA, the CDR3 is TGTGCCAGCAGTTTTCAGGGTCAGGGGGGCATTCAGTACTTC. Its protein product is CASSFQGQGGIQYF.

This sequence joins TRBV28 and TRBJ2-7; the match to TRBD1 covers 9 bases. Germline V gives CDR1 MDHEN, CDR2 SYDVKM. This CDR3 is 14 amino acids long. Germline trimming cut 5 bases from V and 2 bases from J; bases unmatched to any gene: 4. The CDR3 is CASSTQGATYEQYF. DNA of the CDR3: TGTGCCAGCAGTACACAGGGGGCGACCTACGAGCAGTACTTC.

In its sample, this clonotype was seen many times. This rearrangement joins TRBV11-3 to TRBJ2-7; D is undetermined. V was cut by 1 base and J by 3 bases, with 7 bases left in between. The CDR3 is made up of 13 amino acids. CDR1 and CDR2 (germline): SGHNT, YENEEA. The CDR3 protein is CASSLVSHYEQYF. The CDR3 nucleotides read TGTGCCAGCAGCTTAGTCAGCCACTACGAGCAGTACTTC.

The J gene is TRBJ2-7, the V gene TRBV13; D is perhaps TRBD2 (5 bases). Trimming pared 5 bases from V and 4 bases from J, leaving 24 bases between. Germline loops: CDR1 PRHDT, CDR2 FYEKMQ (reference sequence). The CDR3 loop spans 17 amino acids. The CDR3 region is CASSGLLTLGGGYEQYF. The CDR3 DNA sequence: TGTGCCAGCAGCGGGCTTTTGACTCTCGGAGGTGGATACGAGCAGTACTTC.

A few counts support this clonotype. V is TRBV6-2 or TRBV6-3 and J is TRBJ2-7; D is possibly TRBD1 (6 bases). Germline assignment: CDR1 MNHEY and CDR2 SVGEGT. V lost 8 bases to trimming and J lost 4 bases, with 21 bases between them. The CDR3 runs 15 residues. The CDR3 loop reads CASHPSRGGTYEQYF. In DNA form, the CDR3 reads TGTGCCAGCCACCCGTCGAGAGGGGGTACTTACGAGCAGTACTTC.

This clonotype came up many times. V gene TRBV20-1 combines with J gene TRBJ2-2; D may be TRBD2 (5 bases). Deletions cut 3 bases from V and 4 bases from J, with 15 bases between. CDR1 DFQATT and CDR2 SNEGSKA come from the germline V gene (reference sequence). The CDR3 is 15 residues long. The CDR3: CSASRLAGGTGELFF. The CDR3, as DNA: TGCAGTGCTAGCCGGCTAGCCGGTGGCACCGGGGAGCTGTTTTTT.

This rearrangement joins TRBV7-2 to TRBJ2-3, with 8 bases matching TRBD1. Per germline, CDR1 SGHTA and CDR2 FQGNSA. The CDR3 has 14 amino acids. V shed 5 bases, J shed 3 bases, and the junction held 4 bases outside the gene matches. CDR3 in amino acids: CASSRRTGTDTQYF. CDR3 DNA sequence: TGTGCCAGCAGCAGGAGGACAGGGACAGATACGCAGTATTTT.

The rearrangement links TRBV14 to TRBJ1-3; D gene unclear. The CDR3 totals 16 residues. The germline CDR1 and CDR2 sequences are SGHDN and FVKESK. Trimming left V 4 bases short and J 0 bases short, with 13 bases between. CDR3 in DNA: TGTGCCAGCAGCCCGCGGCCGTCAAGCTCTGGAAACACCATATATTTT. Residues: CASSPRPSSSGNTIYF.